This T cell receptor beta chain derives from a study of T cell repertoires in cytomegalovirus infection (dated by TCRdb to between 2018 and 2021). As for the study more broadly: Alongside well-studied HLA-B-restricted epitopes, the peptide stimulations were aimed at recently identified HLA-C-restricted CMV epitopes, whose presentation resists viral immunomodulation. Because public TCR beta signatures pointed to carriage of CMV infection together with the matching HLA type, the HLA type of each donor mattered for the analysis.

The germline V gene (reference sequence) specifies SEHNR as CDR1 and FQNEAQ as CDR2. V and J are truncated by 8 bases and 3 bases respectively, leaving an intervening sequence of 12 bases. There are 13 amino acids in the CDR3, from cysteine to phenylalanine inclusive. Only the CDR3 DNA stays, 39 bases, in frame from base 1. Paper-wide results and their limitations: Carriers of CMV infection plus the relevant HLA type were discriminated by the cumulative frequency of public TCR beta family members in the study cohort and in an independent approximately 360-donor cohort. In the ex vivo response, HLA-C-restricted CMV-specific TCR beta clonotypes were dominant, and in two of eight donors the single most frequent clonotype came from this HLA-C-restricted group.

On this clonotype: Its specific antigen is unknown. No clone much larger than this one lies a single base away; base qualities are absent.

The sample's treatment or condition label is to be understood as: in vitro stimulation with specific CMV peptide epitopes to enrich CMV-specific T cells. For sequencing, an Illumina HiSeq 1500 was employed. Using fastp trimming at Q25 and MiXCR clonotype assembly, TCRdb reanalyzed the public sequencing data and kept in-frame beta chains. Every CDR3 protein is listed once, alongside the most common genes and DNA of its rows. This sample is represented by about 770,000 distinct CDR3 sequences; about 27% of them were singletons. The ten largest clones represent less than 15% of the sample. Sequenced here: cultured CD8+ T cells from PBMCs, sampled from culture after CMV antigen stimulation. The clonotype originates from a human donor in good health (CMV status not recorded). Some clones in this sample may be carry-over from other donors' samples. The V and J genes are TRBV7-9 and TRBJ2-3; tentative D gene TRBD2, with 5 bases matching. The CDR3 protein is CASLPPGTDTQYF. The sequence in DNA is TGTGCCAGCCTCCCCCCGGGAACAGATACGCAGTATTTT.